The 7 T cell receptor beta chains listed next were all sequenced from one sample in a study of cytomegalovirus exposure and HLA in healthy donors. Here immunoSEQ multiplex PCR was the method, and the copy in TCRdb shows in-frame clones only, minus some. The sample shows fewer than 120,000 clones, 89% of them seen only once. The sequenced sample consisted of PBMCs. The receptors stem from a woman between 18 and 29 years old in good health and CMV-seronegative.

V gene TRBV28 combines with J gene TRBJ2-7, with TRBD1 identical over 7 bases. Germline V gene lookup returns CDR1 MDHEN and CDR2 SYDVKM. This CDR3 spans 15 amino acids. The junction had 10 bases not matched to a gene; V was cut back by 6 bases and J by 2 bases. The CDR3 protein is CASSTPGTAPYEQYF. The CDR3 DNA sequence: TGTGCCAGCAGCACCCCCGGGACAGCACCCTACGAGCAGTACTTC. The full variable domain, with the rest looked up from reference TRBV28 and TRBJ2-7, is DVKVTQSSRYLVKRTGEKVFLECVQDMDHENMFWYRQDPGLGLRLIYFSYDVKMKEKGDIPEGYSVSREKKERFSLILESASTNQTSMYLCASSTPGTAPYEQYFGPGTRLTVT.

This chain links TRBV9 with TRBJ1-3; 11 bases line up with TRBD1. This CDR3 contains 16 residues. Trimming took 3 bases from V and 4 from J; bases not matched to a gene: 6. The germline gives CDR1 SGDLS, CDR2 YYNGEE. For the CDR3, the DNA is TGTGCCAGCAGCGACCCGGGACAGGGGGGCGGAAACACCATATATTTT. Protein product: CASSDPGQGGGNTIYF. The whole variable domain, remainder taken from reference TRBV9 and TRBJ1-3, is DSGVTQTPKHLITATGQRVTLRCSPRSGDLSVYWYQQSLDQGLQFLIQYYNGEERAKGNILERFSAQQFPDLHSELNLSSLELGDSALYFCASSDPGQGGGNTIYFGEGSWLTVV.

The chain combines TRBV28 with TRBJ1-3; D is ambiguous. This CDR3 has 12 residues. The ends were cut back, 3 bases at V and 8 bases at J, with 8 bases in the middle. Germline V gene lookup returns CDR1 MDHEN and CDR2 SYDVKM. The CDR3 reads CASSFVPDTIYF. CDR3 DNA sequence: TGTGCCAGCAGTTTCGTCCCAGACACCATATATTTT.

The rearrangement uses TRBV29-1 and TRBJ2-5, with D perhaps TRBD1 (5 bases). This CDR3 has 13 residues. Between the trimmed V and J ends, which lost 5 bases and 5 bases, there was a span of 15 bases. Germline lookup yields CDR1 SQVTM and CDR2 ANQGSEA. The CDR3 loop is CSVSGAWRETQYF. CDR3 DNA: TGCAGCGTTTCTGGGGCCTGGCGGGAGACCCAGTACTTC.

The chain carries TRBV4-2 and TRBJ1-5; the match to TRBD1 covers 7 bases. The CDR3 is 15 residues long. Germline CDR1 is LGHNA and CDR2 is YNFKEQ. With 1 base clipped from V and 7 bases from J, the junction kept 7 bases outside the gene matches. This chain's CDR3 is CASSQARTGVQPQHF. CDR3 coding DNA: TGTGCCAGCAGCCAAGCTCGCACAGGGGTGCAGCCCCAGCATTTT.

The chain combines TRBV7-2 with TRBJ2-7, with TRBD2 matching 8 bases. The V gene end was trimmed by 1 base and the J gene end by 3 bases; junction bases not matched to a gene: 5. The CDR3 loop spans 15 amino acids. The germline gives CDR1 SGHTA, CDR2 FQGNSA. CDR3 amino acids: CASSLVGGRNYEQYF. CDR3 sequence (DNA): TGTGCCAGCAGCTTAGTGGGCGGGAGGAACTACGAGCAGTACTTC. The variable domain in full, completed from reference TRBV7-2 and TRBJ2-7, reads GAGVSQSPSNKVTEKGKDVELRCDPISGHTALYWYRQSLGQGLEFLIYFQGNSAPDKSGLPSDRFSAERTGGSVSTLTIQRTQQEDSAVYLCASSLVGGRNYEQYFGPGTRLTVT.

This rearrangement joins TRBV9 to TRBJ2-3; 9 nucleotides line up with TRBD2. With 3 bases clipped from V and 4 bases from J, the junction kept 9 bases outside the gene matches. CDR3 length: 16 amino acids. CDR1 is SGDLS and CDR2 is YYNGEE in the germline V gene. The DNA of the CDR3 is TGTGCCAGCAGCGCCGCTAGCGGGGCGATAGCAGATACGCAGTATTTT. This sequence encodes CASSAASGAIADTQYF.